This T cell receptor beta chain was retrieved from a study of PD-1 blockade in classical Hodgkin lymphoma. This CDR3 spans 14 amino acids. CDR1 and CDR2 (germline): KGHSH, LQKENI. V shed 4 bases and J 6 bases; nucleotides not matched to a gene: 8. No patient escaped relapse after autologous stem cell transplantation, and brentuximab vedotin exposure varied. A note on this clone: What it binds is not known.

The table came from immunoSEQ multiplex PCR; TCRdb's copy has only in-frame clones and leaves some out. The sample consists of 60,000 or so clones, roughly nine tenths of them appearing once. Study-wide points: Healthy donors were reported to have higher baseline TCR diversity than newly diagnosed patients. Significantly greater TCR diversity emerged by C4D1 in CD4+ cells but not CD8+ cells. Patients who responded completely had about the same baseline diversity as newly diagnosed patients. Reasons behind the repertoire differences stay unclear, perhaps disease activity or earlier therapy.

The chain joins TRBV18 to TRBJ1-1, with 7 bases lining up with TRBD1. This TCR derives from a human donor with classical Hodgkin lymphoma. The specimen comprised peripheral blood mononuclear cells (PBMCs), sampled at baseline. In DNA, the CDR3 is TGTGCCAGCTCACTCTGGTCAGGGGGATCTGAAGCTTTCTTT. Translating it yields CASSLWSGGSEAFF.